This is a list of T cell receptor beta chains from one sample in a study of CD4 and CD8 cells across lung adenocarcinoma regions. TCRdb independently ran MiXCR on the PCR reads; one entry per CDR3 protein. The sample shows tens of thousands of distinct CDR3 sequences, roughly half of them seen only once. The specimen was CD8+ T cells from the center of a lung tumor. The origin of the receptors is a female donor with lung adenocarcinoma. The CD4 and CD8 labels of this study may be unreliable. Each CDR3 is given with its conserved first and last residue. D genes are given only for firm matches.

CDR3: CASSWSQANTGELFF
V: TRBV27
J: TRBJ2-2
D: NA

CDR3: CASRGGGEGTQYF
V: TRBV10-2
J: NA
D: NA

CDR3: CASSRQVQLGETQYF
V: TRBV6-1
J: TRBJ2-5
D: NA

CDR3: CASSSERGREGYNEQFF
V: TRBV6-5
J: TRBJ2-1
D: TRBD2

CDR3: CAGGQGSGGRDTQYF
V: TRBV10-1
J: TRBJ2-3
D: TRBD2

CDR3: CATRRGLAAVSTEKLFF
V: TRBV27
J: TRBJ2-2
D: TRBD2

CDR3: CASSSHRGTYEQYF
V: TRBV11-3
J: NA
D: TRBD1

CDR3: CASSLPAGGLNEQFF
V: TRBV27
J: TRBJ2-1
D: TRBD2

CDR3: CASSQDRVTQYF
V: TRBV3-1
J: NA
D: NA

CDR3: CACGPTAKNTQYF
V: TRBV27
J: TRBJ2-4
D: NA

CDR3: CASSETRRAVKNTQYF
V: TRBV10-1
J: TRBJ2-3
D: NA

CDR3: CAGGGGQGTDTQYF
V: TRBV27
J: TRBJ2-3
D: TRBD2

CDR3: CASKVSGRRTTSTDTQYF
V: TRBV6-1
J: TRBJ2-3
D: TRBD2

CDR3: CARGVGGKNIQYF
V: TRBV10-2
J: TRBJ2-4
D: NA

CDR3: CATGGTFGEKLFF
V: TRBV15
J: TRBJ1-4
D: NA

CDR3: CASGLAKGQGSNEQFF
V: TRBV12-5
J: TRBJ2-1
D: TRBD1

CDR3: CASSNGAGAYGYTF
V: TRBV27
J: TRBJ1-2
D: NA

CDR3: CASDVAGNSPLHF
V: TRBV6-1
J: TRBJ1-6
D: NA

CDR3: CASSQQTNYGYTF
V: TRBV7-2
J: TRBJ1-2
D: NA